This T cell receptor beta chain appears in the sequencing data of a study of blood T cell repertoires in COVID-19 (dated by TCRdb to about 2020). The study in broad terms: Samples covering the acute and convalescent phases of COVID-19 were provided by collaborators in the United States, Italy and Spain. The prospective study material was composed of cDNA or gDNA derived from T cells, B-cell-depleted T cells, or PBMCs. The dataset comprised deeply sampled blood TCRbeta repertoires from subjects exposed to, actively infected with, or recovered from COVID-19. The repertoires were made available in a free public database intended to serve as a resource for research on the immune response to SARS-CoV-2. The samples were drawn from the first 160 participants of the ongoing ImmuneRACE study and from some 1,300 subjects provided by 6 global collaborators. Nearly every sample came with metadata listing a de-identified subject ID, COVID-19 status, age in years and sex. Where HLA class I and class II types were available, the types were taken from metadata supplied by the sample provider, not from assay-based typing.

This clone has at least ten counts. No antigen is known for it. Per-nucleotide qualities are absent, and no much larger clonotype sits a single base away. According to the germline V gene, CDR1 reads MRHNA and CDR2 reads SNTAGT. V lost 4 bases and J lost 0 bases; the stretch between them is 4 bases long. Counted from cysteine to phenylalanine, this CDR3 has 13 amino acids. The entry retains the CDR3 DNA only, 39 bases that are in frame from base 1. Here is what the overall study found, with its caveats: The amount of clinical and demographic metadata varied by source and participant and was provided uncurated.

The immunoSEQ Assay, a bias-controlled multiplex PCR, was used to amplify TCRbeta CDR3 regions from genomic DNA. Per the authors' processing: The number of nucleated cells in each sample was estimated by amplification of reference gene primers within the assay. To quantify the absolute abundance of each unique TCRbeta CDR3 rearrangement, sequence reads were collapsed and filtered. For each sample, productive Simpson clonality was calculated by taking the square root of Simpson's diversity index across productive rearrangements. This immuneACCESS table, as held by TCRdb, lists in-frame sequences with V and J called but not all clones. Of the missing ones, under half trace to an unresolved V gene in checked studies; the others have no known cause. V and J calls and clone size follow that table, whereas D and trimming were derived from the DNA. Across this sample there are 110,000 to 150,000 clones, with less than 85% seen only once. The leading ten clones occupy 1.6% of the sample.

In the prospective study, participants were about 18 to 95 years old, resided in about two dozen geographic areas of the United States, and were enrolled through a virtual design. Cohort assignment in the prospective study relied on participant-reported clinical history from a screening survey and a study questionnaire. Exposed participants had been in contact with someone with a PCR-confirmed or clinician-diagnosed COVID-19 case within 2 weeks of study entry. Each participant in the prospective study had whole blood, serum and a nasopharyngeal or oropharyngeal swab collected by mobile phlebotomists. Over a 2-month period, participants in the prospective study had the option of providing additional blood draws and questionnaires. Before DNA extraction, blood samples from the prospective study were shipped at room temperature or frozen.

The rearrangement combines TRBV6-4 with TRBJ1-5; the D gene lacks a confident call. The sequenced sample was PBMCs or T cells enriched from blood (not recorded which). The source of this sequence is a woman aged 18-35 years who had been exposed to COVID-19. Here is the DNA: TGTGCCAGCAGTGCCAATAGCAATCAGCCCCAGCATTTT. The resulting protein is CASSANSNQPQHF.